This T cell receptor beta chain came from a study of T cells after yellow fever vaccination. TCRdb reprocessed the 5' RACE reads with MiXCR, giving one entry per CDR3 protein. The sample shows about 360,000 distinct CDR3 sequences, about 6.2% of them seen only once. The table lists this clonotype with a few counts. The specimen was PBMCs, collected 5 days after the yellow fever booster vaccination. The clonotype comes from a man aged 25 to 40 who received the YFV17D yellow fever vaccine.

As DNA, the CDR3 is TGTGCCATCAGGGTCCGGGACAGTAGCACAGATACGCAGTATTTT. The encoded protein is CAIRVRDSSTDTQYF. The J gene is TRBJ2-3, the V gene TRBV10-3; 7 bases match TRBD1. Germline V lookup: CDR1 ENHRY, CDR2 SYGVKD. V shed 6 bases, J shed 0 bases, and the junction held 6 bases outside the gene matches. The CDR3 contains 15 residues.